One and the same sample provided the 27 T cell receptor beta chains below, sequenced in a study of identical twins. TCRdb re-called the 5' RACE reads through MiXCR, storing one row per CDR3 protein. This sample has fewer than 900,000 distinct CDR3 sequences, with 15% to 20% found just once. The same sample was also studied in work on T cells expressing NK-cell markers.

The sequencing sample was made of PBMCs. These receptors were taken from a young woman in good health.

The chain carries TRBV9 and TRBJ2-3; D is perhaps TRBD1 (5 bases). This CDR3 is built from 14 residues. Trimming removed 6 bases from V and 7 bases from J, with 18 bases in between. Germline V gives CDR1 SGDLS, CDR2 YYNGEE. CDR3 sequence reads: CASTRAIGPHTQYF. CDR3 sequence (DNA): TGTGCCAGCACCAGGGCCATCGGCCCACATACGCAGTATTTT.

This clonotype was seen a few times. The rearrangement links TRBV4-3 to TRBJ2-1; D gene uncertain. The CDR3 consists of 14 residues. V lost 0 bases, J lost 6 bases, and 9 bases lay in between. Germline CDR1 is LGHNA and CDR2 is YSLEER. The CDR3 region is CASSQDWMTNEQFF. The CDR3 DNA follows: TGCGCCAGCAGCCAAGATTGGATGACCAATGAGCAGTTCTTC.

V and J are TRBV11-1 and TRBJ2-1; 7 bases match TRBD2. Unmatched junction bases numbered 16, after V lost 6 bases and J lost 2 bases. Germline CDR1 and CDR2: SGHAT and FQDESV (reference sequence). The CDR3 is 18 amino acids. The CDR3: CASSSPQGAGVAYNEQFF. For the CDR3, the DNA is TGTGCCAGCAGTTCTCCCCAGGGCGCGGGAGTGGCCTACAATGAGCAGTTCTTC.

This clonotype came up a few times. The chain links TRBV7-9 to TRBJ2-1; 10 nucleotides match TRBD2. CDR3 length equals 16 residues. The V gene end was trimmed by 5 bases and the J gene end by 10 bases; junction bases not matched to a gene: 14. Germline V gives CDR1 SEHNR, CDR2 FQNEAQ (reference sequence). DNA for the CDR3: TGTGCCAGCAGCGCCAAGGGGACTAGCGAGAATGAAGAGCAGTTCTTC. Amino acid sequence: CASSAKGTSENEEQFF.

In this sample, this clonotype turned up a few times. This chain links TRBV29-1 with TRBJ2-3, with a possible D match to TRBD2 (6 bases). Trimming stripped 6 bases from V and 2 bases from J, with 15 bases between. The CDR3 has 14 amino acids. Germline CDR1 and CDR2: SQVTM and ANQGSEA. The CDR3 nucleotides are TGCAGCGTGGGGACTCTAACTATCACAGATACGCAGTATTTT. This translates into CSVGTLTITDTQYF.

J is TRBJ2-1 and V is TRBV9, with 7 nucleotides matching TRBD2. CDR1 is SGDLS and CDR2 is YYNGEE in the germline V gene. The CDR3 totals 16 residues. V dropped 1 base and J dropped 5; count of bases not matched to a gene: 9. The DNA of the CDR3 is TGTGCCAGCAGCGTACCCCCGGCGGGGGTCGACAATGAGCAGTTCTTC. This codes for CASSVPPAGVDNEQFF.

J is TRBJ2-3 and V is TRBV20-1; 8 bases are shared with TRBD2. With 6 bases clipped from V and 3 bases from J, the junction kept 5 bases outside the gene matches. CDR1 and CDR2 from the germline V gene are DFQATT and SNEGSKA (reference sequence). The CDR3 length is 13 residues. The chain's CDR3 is CSAAGLGTDTQYF. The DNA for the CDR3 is TGCAGTGCAGCGGGACTAGGGACAGATACGCAGTATTTT.

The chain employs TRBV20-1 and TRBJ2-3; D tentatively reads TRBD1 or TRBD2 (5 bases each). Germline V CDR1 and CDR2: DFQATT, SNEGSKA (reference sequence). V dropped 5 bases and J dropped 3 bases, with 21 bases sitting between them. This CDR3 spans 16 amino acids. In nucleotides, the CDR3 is TGCAGTGCTGGACCCCTTGGGAGCCCAGGGACAGATACGCAGTATTTT. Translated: CSAGPLGSPGTDTQYF.

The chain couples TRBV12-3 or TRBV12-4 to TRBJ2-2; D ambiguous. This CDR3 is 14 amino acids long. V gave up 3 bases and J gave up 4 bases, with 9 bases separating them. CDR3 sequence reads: CASSFRSGTGELFF. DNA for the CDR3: TGTGCCAGCAGTTTTCGGTCCGGCACCGGGGAGCTGTTTTTT.

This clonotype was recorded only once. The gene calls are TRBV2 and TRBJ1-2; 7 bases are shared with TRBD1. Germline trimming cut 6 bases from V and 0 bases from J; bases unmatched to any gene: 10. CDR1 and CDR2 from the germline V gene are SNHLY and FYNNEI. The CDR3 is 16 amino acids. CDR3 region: CASSQGGSRPNYGYTF. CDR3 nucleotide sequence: TGTGCCAGCAGCCAGGGGGGGAGCCGTCCTAACTATGGCTACACCTTC. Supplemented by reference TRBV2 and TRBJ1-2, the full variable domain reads EPEVTQTPSHQVTQMGQEVILRCVPISNHLYFYWYRQILGQKVEFLVSFYNNEISEKSEIFDDQFSVERPDGSNFTLKIRSTKLEDSAMYFCASSQGGSRPNYGYTFGSGTRLTVV.

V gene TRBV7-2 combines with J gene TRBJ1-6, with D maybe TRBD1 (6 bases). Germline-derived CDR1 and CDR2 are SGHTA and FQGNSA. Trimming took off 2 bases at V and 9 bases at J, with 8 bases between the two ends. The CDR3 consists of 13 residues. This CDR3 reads CASSLTRGSPLHF. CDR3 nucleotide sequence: TGTGCCAGCAGCTTAACCAGGGGTTCACCCCTCCACTTT.

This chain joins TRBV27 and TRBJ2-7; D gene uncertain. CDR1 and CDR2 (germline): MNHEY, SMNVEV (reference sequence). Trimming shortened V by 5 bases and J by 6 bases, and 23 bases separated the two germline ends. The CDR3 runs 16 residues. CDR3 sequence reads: CASSTNLYKRYSEQYF. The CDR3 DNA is TGTGCCAGCAGTACAAACTTATATAAGCGTTATTCCGAGCAGTACTTC.

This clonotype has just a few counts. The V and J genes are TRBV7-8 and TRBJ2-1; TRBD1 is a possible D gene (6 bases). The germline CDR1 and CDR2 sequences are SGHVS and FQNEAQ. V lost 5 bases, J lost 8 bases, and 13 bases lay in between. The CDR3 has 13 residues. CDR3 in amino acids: CASSDYREDEQFF. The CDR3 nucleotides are TGTGCCAGCAGCGACTACAGGGAAGATGAGCAGTTCTTC.

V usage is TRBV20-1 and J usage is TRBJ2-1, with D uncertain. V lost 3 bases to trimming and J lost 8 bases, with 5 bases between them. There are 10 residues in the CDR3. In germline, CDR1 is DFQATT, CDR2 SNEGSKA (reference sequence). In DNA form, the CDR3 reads TGCAGTGCTAGCCACTATGAGCAGTTCTTC. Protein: CSASHYEQFF.

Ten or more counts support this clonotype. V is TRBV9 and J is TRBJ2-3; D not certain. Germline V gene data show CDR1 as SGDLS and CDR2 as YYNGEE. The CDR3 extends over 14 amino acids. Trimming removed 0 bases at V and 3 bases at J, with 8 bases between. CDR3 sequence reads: CASSVAWITDTQYF. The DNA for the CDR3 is TGTGCCAGCAGCGTAGCTTGGATTACAGATACGCAGTATTTT. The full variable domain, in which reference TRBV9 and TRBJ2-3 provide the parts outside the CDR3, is DSGVTQTPKHLITATGQRVTLRCSPRSGDLSVYWYQQSLDQGLQFLIQYYNGEERAKGNILERFSAQQFPDLHSELNLSSLELGDSALYFCASSVAWITDTQYFGPGTRLTVL.

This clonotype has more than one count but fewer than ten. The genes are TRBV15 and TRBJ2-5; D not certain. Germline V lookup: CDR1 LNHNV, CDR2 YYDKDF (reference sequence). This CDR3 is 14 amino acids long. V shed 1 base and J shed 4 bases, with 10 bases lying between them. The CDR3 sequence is CATSRGSVGETQYF. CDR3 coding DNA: TGTGCCACCAGCAGAGGCTCGGTTGGAGAGACCCAGTACTTC. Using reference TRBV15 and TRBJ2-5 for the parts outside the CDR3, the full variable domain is DAMVIQNPRYQVTQFGKPVTLSCSQTLNHNVMYWYQQKSSQAPKLLFHYYDKDFNNEADTPDNFQSRRPNTSFCFLDIRSPGLGDTAMYLCATSRGSVGETQYFGPGTRLLVL.

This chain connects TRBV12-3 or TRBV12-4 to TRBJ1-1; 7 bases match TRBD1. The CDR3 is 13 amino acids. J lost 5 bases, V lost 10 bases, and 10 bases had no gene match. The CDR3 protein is CATDWTGGTEAFF. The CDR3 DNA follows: TGTGCCACCGATTGGACAGGAGGGACTGAAGCTTTCTTT.

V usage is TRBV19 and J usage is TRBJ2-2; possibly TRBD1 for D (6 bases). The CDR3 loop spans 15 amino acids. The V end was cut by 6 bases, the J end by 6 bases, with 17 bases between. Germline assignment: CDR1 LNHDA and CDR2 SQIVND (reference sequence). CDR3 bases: TGTGCCAGTAGAGAAGGACAGTCCTTCCCCGGGGAGCTGTTTTTT. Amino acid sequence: CASREGQSFPGELFF.

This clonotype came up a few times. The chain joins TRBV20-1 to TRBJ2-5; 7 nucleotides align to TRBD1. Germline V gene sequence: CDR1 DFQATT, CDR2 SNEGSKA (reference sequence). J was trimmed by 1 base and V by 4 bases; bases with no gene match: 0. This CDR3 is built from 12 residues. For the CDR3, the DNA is TGCAGTGCTACAGGGGGCCAAGAGACCCAGTACTTC. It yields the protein CSATGGQETQYF.

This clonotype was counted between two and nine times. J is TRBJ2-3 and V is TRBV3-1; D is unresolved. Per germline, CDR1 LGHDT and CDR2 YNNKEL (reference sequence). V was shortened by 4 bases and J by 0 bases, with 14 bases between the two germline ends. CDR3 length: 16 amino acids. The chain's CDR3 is CASSPGRRASTDTQYF. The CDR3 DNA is TGTGCCAGCAGCCCAGGACGGAGAGCTAGCACAGATACGCAGTATTTT.

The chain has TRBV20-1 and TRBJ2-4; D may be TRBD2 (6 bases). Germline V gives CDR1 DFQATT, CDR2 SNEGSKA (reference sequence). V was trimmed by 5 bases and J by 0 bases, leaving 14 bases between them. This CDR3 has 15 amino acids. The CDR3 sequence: CSALGGGLAKNIQYF. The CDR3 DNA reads TGCAGTGCTCTAGGTGGGGGGTTAGCCAAAAACATTCAGTACTTC.

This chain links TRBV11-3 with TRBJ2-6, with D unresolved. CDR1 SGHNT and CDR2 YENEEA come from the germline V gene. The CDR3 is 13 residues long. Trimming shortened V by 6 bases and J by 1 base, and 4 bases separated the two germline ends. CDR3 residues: CASRRSGANVLTF. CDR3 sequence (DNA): TGTGCCAGCAGGAGGTCTGGGGCCAACGTCCTGACTTTC. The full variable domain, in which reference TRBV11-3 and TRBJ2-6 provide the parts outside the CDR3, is EAGVVQSPRYKIIEKKQPVAFWCNPISGHNTLYWYLQNLGQGPELLIRYENEEAVDDSQLPKDRFSAERLKGVDSTLKIQPAELGDSAVYLCASRRSGANVLTFGAGSRLTVL.

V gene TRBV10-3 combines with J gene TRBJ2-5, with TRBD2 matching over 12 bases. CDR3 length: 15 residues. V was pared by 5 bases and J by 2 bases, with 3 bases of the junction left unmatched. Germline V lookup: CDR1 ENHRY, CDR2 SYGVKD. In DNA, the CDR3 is TGTGCCATCAGTCCCGGACTAGCGGGGCAAGAGACCCAGTACTTC. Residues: CAISPGLAGQETQYF.

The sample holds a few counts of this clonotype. Written as DNA, the CDR3 is TGTGCCAGTTGGACTAGCCCCAACGAGCAGTACTTC. Translated, it gives CASWTSPNEQYF. The chain combines TRBV27 with TRBJ2-7, with 8 bases aligning to TRBD2. Unmatched junction bases numbered 6, after V lost 9 bases and J lost 5 bases. The V gene's germline CDR1 is MNHEY and CDR2 SMNVEV (reference sequence). The CDR3 runs 12 residues.

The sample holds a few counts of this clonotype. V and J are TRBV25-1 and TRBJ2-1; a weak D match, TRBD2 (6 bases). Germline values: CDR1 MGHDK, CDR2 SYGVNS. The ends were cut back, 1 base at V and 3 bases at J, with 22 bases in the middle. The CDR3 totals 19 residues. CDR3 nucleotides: TGTGCCAGCAGTGAATGGAGCGGGCGACTCATTTGGGGCTACAATGAGCAGTTCTTC. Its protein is CASSEWSGRLIWGYNEQFF.

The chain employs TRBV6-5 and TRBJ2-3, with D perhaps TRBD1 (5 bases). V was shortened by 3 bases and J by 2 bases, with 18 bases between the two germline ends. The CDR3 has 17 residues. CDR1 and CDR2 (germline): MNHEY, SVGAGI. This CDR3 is CASSYTGHPTSTDTQYF. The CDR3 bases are TGTGCCAGCAGTTATACCGGACACCCAACCTCCACAGATACGCAGTATTTT.

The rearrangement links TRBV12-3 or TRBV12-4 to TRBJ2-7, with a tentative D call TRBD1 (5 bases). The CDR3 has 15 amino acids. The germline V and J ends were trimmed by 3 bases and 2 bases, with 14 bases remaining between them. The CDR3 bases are TGTGCCAGCAGTTTGGGCGACAGCTTGACCTACGAGCAGTACTTC. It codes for CASSLGDSLTYEQYF.